This record looks at one T cell receptor (beta chain) sequence and its context. Its specificity is unknown. Repertoires were generated with immunoSEQ multiplex PCR, while TCRdb's copy carries only in-frame clones and drops some. The table lists around 700,000 clones, 74% of them singletons. Both subsets, CD45RA+ naive and CD45RA-negative memory, were split from the CD4+ cells. V shed 6 bases and J 6 bases; nucleotides not matched to a gene: 9. In germline, CDR1 is SNHLY, CDR2 FYNNEI. CDR3 length equals 15 residues. This sample was taken from a study of shared clonotypes between healthy human individuals. The study, taken as a whole, reports: Sorted-subset sequencing, rarefaction showed, was incomplete despite large depth.

The sequence was collected from a woman aged 25 to 39 in good health. The V call is TRBV2, the J call TRBJ2-5; 11 bases match TRBD2. Input material: memory CD4+ T cells sorted from blood. Subset defined: CD45RA-negative fraction. The CDR3 sequence is CASRALAGDSKTQYF. The CDR3 bases are TGTGCCAGCAGAGCACTAGCGGGAGATAGCAAGACCCAGTACTTC.